This T cell receptor beta chain is from a study of blood T cell repertoires in COVID-19. Libraries were prepared by immunoSEQ multiplex PCR; TCRdb keeps only in-frame clonotypes and omits some of them. Of 170,000 or so clones in the sample, 75% to 85% were seen once. Sequenced input: peripheral blood. The clonotype was recovered from a human donor in a cohort sampled during active COVID-19.

DNA of the CDR3: TGTGCCAGCTCACCACCGCAGGGGAGCTCCTATAATTCACCCCTCCACTTT. This encodes CASSPPQGSSYNSPLHF. V is TRBV18 and J is TRBJ1-6; D may be TRBD1 (6 bases). V was pared by 0 bases and J by 0 bases, with 9 bases between. In germline, CDR1 is KGHSH, CDR2 LQKENI. The CDR3 runs 17 residues.